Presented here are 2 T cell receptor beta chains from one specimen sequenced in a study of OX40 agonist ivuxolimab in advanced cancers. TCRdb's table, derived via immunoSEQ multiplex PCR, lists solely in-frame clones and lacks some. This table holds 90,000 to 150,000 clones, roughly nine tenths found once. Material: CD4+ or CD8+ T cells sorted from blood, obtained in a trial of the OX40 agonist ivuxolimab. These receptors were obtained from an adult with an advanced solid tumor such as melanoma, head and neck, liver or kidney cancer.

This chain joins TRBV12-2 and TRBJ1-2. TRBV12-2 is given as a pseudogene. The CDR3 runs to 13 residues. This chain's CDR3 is CASRNRIKYGYTF. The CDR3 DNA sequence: TGTGCAAGTCGCAACCGAATTAAGTATGGCTACACCTTC.

CDR3 amino acids: CASSPTLAGDGTQYF. In nucleotides, the CDR3 is TGTGCCAGCAGCCCTACATTAGCGGGGGACGGGACGCAGTATTTT. The V call is TRBV28, the J call TRBJ2-3; 9 positions match TRBD2. V shed 6 bases and J 9 bases; nucleotides not matched to a gene: 13. Germline V gives CDR1 MDHEN, CDR2 SYDVKM. The CDR3 consists of 15 residues.